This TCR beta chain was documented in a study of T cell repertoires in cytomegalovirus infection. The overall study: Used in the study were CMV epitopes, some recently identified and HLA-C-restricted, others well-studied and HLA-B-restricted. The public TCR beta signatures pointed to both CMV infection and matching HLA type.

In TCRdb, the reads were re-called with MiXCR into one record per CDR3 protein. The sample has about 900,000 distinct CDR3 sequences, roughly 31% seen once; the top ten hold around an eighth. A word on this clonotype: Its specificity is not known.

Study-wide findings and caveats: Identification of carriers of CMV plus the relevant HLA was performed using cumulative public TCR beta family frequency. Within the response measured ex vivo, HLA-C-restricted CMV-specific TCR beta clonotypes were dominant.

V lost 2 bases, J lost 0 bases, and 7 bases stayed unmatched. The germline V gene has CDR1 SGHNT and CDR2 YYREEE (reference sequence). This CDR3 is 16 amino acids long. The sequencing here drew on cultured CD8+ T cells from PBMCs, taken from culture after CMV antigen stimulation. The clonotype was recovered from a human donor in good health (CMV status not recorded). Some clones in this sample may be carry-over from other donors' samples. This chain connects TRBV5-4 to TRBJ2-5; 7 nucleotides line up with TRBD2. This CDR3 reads CASSFGLRGDQETQYF. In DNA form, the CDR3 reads TGTGCCAGCAGCTTCGGATTACGGGGGGACCAAGAGACCCAGTACTTC.